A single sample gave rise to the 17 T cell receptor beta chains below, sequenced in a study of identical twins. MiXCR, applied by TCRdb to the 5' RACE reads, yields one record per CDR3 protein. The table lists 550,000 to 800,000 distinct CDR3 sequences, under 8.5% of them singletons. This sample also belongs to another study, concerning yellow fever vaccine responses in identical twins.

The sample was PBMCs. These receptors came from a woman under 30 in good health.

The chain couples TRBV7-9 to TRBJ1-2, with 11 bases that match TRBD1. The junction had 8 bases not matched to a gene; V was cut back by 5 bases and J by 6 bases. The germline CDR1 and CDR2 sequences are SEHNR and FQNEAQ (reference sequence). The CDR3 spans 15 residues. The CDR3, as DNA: TGTGCCAGCAGCCCGAGGGACAGGGGGGAGGATGGCTACACCTTC. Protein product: CASSPRDRGEDGYTF.

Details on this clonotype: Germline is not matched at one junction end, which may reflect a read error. The CDR3 sequence: CASSLAGVMDEQFF. For the CDR3, the DNA is TGTGCCAGCAGCCTAGCGGGGGTAATGGATGAGCAGTTCTTC. The genes are TRBV7-8 and TRBJ2-1; 10 nucleotides line up with TRBD2. The CDR3 spans 14 residues. Germline assignment: CDR1 SGHVS and CDR2 FQNEAQ.

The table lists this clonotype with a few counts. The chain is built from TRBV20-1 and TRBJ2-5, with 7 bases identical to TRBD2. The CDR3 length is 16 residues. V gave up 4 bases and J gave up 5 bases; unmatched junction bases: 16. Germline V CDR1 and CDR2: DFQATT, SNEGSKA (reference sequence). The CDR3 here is CSAKFPGLVGGETQYF. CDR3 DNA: TGCAGTGCTAAGTTCCCAGGACTTGTGGGGGGGGAGACCCAGTACTTC.

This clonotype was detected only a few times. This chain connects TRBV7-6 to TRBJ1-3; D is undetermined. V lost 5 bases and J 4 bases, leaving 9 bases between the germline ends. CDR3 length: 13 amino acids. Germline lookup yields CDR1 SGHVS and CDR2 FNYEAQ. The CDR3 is CASSPTRGNTIYF. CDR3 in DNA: TGTGCCAGCAGCCCGACAAGGGGAAACACCATATATTTT.

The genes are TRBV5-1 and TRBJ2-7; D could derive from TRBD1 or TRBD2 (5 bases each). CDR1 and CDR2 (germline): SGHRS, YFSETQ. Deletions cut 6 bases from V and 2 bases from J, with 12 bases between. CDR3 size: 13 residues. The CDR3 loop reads CASTRDHTYEQYF. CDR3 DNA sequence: TGCGCCAGCACACGGGACCATACCTACGAGCAGTACTTC.

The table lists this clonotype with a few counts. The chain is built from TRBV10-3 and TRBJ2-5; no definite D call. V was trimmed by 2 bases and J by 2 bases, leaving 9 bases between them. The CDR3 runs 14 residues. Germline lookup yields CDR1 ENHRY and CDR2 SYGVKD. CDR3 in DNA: TGTGCCATCAGTGAGGCCCTCGCACAAGAGACCCAGTACTTC. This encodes CAISEALAQETQYF.

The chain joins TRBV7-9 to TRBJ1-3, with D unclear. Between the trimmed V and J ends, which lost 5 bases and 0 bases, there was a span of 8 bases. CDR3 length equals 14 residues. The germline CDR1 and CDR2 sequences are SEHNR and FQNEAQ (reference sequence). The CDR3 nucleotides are TGTGCCAGCAGCCCGATGGTCTCTGGAAACACCATATATTTT. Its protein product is CASSPMVSGNTIYF.

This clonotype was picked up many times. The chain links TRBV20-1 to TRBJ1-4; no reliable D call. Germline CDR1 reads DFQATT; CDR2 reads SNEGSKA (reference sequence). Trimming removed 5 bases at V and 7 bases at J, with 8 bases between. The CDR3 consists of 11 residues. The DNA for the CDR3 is TGCAGTGCTCCCCTCGGTGAAAAACTGTTTTTT. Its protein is CSAPLGEKLFF.

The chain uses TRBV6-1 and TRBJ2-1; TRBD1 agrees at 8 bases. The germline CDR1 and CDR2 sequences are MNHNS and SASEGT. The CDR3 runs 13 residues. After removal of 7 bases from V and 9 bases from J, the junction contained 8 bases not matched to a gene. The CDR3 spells CASTGGQGTEQFF. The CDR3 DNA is TGTGCCAGCACCGGAGGACAGGGTACTGAGCAGTTCTTC.

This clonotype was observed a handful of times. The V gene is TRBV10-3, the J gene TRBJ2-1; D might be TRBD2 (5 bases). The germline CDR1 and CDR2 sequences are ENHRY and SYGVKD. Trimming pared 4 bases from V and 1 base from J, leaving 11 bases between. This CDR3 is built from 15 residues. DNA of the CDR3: TGTGCCATCAGTGTTCTAGCTGGGTCCTACAATGAGCAGTTCTTC. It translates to CAISVLAGSYNEQFF.

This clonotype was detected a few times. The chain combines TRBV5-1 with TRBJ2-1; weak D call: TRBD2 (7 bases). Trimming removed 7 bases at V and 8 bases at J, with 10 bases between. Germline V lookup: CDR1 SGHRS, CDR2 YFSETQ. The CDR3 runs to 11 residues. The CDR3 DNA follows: TGCGCCAGCGGGGGGGCGTATGAGCAGTTCTTC. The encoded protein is CASGGAYEQFF.

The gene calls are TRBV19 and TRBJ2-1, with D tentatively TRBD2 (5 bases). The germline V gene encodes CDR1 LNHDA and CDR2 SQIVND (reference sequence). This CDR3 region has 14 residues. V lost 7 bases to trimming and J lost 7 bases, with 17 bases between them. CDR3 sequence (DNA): TGTGCCAGTAAACGAGGACTCCTCTTGAATGAGCAGTTCTTC. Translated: CASKRGLLLNEQFF.

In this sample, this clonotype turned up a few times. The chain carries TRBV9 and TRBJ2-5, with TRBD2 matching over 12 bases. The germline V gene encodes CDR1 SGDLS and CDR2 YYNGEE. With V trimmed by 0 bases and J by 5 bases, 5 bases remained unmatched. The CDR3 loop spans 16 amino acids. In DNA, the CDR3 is TGTGCCAGCAGCGTAGGCTCTAGCGGGAGGGGTGAGACCCAGTACTTC. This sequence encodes CASSVGSSGRGETQYF.

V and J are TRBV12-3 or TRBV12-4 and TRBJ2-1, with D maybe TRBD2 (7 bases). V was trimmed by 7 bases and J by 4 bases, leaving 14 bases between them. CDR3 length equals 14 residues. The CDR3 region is CASNRGAIYNEQFF. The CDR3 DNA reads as TGTGCCAGCAATCGGGGGGCGATTTACAATGAGCAGTTCTTC.

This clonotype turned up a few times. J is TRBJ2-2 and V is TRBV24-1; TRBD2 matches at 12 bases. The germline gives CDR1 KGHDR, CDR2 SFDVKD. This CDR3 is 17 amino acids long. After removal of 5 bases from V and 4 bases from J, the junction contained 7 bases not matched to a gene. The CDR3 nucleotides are TGTGCCACCAGTGCCCCGACTAGCGGGAGTTCCACCGGGGAGCTGTTTTTT. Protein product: CATSAPTSGSSTGELFF.

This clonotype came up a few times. CDR3 DNA sequence: TGTGCCAGCAGCCCACGGGACAAAAACATTCAGTACTTC. It specifies CASSPRDKNIQYF. This chain uses TRBV7-9 with TRBJ2-4, with TRBD2 as a possible D gene (5 bases). This CDR3 has 13 residues. V was clipped by 5 bases and J by 3 bases, with 8 bases between them. From germline, CDR1 is SEHNR and CDR2 FQNEAQ (reference sequence).

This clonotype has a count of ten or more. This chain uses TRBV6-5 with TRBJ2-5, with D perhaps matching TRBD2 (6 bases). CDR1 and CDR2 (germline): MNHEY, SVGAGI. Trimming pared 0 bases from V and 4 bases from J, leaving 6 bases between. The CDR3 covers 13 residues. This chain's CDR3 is CASSYSGGETQYF. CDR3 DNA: TGTGCCAGCAGTTACTCCGGGGGAGAGACCCAGTACTTC.